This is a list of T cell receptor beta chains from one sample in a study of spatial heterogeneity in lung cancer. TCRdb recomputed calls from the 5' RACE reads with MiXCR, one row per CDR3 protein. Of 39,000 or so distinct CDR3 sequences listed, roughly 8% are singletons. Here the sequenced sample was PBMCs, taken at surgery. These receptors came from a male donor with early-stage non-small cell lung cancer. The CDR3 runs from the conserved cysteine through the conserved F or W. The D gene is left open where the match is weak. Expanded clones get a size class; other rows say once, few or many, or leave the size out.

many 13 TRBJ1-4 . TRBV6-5 TGTGCCAGCAGTCAGACGATTAATGAAAAACTGTTTTTT CASSQTINEKLFF
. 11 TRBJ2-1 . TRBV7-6 TGTGCCAGCAGCTTGGGTATTGAGCAGTTCTTC CASSLGIEQFF
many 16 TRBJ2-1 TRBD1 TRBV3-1 TGTGCCAGCAGCCAAGATAACAGGGGGATATACAATGAGCAGTTCTTC CASSQDNRGIYNEQFF
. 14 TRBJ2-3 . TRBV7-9 TGTGCCAGCAGCCTGCCTGAGTCCACAGATACGCAGTATTTT CASSLPESTDTQYF
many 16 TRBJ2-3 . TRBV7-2 TGTGCCAGCAGCCCTTGGTCGGGCGTTACCACAGATACGCAGTATTTT CASSPWSGVTTDTQYF
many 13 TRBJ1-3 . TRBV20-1 TGCAGTGCTCGAGACAGAAACGGAAACACCATATATTTT CSARDRNGNTIYF
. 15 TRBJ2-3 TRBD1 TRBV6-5 TGTGCCAGCAGTTCCGAGGGGGCTGGTTTGGATACGCAGTATTTT CASSSEGAGLDTQYF
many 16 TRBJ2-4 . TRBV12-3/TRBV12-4 TGTGCCAGCAGCCGGACCGGGACCCTAGCCAAAAACATTCAGTACTTC CASSRTGTLAKNIQYF
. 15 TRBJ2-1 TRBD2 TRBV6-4 TGTGCCAGCAGTGACGAACTAGCGGGTTACAATGAGCAGTTCTTC CASSDELAGYNEQFF
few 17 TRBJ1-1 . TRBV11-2 TGTGCCAGCAGCTTAGTAACTTTAAGGGACCGAGGGGCTGAAGCTTTCTTT CASSLVTLRDRGAEAFF
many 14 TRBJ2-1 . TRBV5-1 TGCGCCAGCAACCCTAGCGCCGACTACAATGAGCAGTTCTTC CASNPSADYNEQFF
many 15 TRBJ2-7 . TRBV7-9 TGTGCCAGCAGCTTAGGACAGCTGAGCTCCTACGAGCAGTACTTC CASSLGQLSSYEQYF
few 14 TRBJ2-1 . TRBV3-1 TGTGCCAGCAGCGGAGGAAGCTCCTACAATGAGCAGTTCTTC CASSGGSSYNEQFF
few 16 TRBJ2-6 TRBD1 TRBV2 TGTGCCAGCAGTCCGGGACAGGGAGGTGGGGCCAACGTCCTGACTTTC CASSPGQGGGANVLTF
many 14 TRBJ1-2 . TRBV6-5 TGTGCCAGCAGTTCGGGGGGTCAGAACTATGGCTACACCTTC CASSSGGQNYGYTF
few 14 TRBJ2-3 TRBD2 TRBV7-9 TGTGCCAGCAGCTTGACTAGCGTGGCGGATACGCAGTATTTT CASSLTSVADTQYF
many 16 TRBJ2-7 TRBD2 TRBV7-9 TGTGCCAGCAGCTTTAGCGGGGCCCACCTATCCTACGAGCAGTACTTC CASSFSGAHLSYEQYF
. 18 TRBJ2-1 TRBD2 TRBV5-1 TGCGCCAGCAGCTTGGGTCTAGCGGTCACGGGCTCCTACAATGTGCAGTTCTTC CASSLGLAVTGSYNVQFF
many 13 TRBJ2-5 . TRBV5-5 TGTGCCAGCAACTCAGGGAGGCAAGAGACCCAGTACTTC CASNSGRQETQYF
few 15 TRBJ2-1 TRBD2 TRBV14 TGTGCCAGCAGCCAAGCCGCGGGAGCCTACAATGAGCAGTTCTTC CASSQAAGAYNEQFF
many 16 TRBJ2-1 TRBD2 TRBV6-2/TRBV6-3 TGTGCCAGCAGCCGAGCCGGGACTAGCGGGACAGATGAGCAGTTCTTC CASSRAGTSGTDEQFF
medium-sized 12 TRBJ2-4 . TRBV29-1 TGCAGCGTTGTAACAGGAAGAAACATTCAGTACTTC CSVVTGRNIQYF
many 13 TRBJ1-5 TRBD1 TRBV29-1 TGCAGCGTGGCGGGACAGGGAGGGCAGCCCCAGCATTTT CSVAGQGGQPQHF
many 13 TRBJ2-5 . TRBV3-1 TGTGCCAGCAATGAGACCCGGGTAGAGACCCAGTACTTC CASNETRVETQYF
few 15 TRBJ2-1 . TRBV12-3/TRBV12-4 TGTGCCAGCAGTTTAGGGCAGGTCACTACAATTGAGCAGTTCTTC CASSLGQVTTIEQFF
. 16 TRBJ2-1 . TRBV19 TGTGCCAGCACCTTGGGTGGGGCGGCCGTCTACAATGAGCAGTTCTTC CASTLGGAAVYNEQFF
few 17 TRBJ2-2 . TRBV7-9 TGTGCCAGCAGCTATCGACAAGGGGGTTTAAAAGCCGGGGAGCTGTTTTTT CASSYRQGGLKAGELFF
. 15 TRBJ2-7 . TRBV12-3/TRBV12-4 TGTGCCAGCAGTTTAGGAGTCAGGGGATTGGGGGAGCAGTACTTC CASSLGVRGLGEQYF
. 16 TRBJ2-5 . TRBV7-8 TGTGCCAGCAGCGCGACCGGGGAAGGGCCCGGAGAGACCCAGTACTTC CASSATGEGPGETQYF
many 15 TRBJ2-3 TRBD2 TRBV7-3 TGTGCCAGCAGACAGACTAGCATGGGCACAGATACGCAGTATTTT CASRQTSMGTDTQYF
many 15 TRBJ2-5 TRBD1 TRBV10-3 TGTGCCATCAACGGCGGGACAGGGGCCCAAGAGACCCAGTACTTC CAINGGTGAQETQYF
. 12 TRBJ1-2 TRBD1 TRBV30 TGTGCCTCCGGGACAGGCAACTATGGCTACACCTTC CASGTGNYGYTF
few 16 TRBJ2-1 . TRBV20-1 TGCAGTGCTCAGCCGGGGACTCCCTCGGCGAACAATGAGCAGTTCTTC CSAQPGTPSANNEQFF
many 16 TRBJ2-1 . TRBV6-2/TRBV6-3 TGTGCCAGCAGTTACACAAGCGGTCGCTCCTACAATGAGCAGTTCTTC CASSYTSGRSYNEQFF
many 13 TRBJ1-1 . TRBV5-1 TGCGCCAGCAGCTTGGCCGAGGGTTCTGAAGCTTTCTTT CASSLAEGSEAFF
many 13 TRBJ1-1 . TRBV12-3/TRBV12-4 TGTGCCAGCAGAACAGGGTGGAACACTGAAGCTTTCTTT CASRTGWNTEAFF
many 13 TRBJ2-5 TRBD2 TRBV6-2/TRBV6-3 TGTGCCAGCACCGAGGGACTAGCAGAGACCCAGTACTTC CASTEGLAETQYF
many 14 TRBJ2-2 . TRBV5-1 TGCGCCAGCAGCTTGTACCCGAACACCGGGGAGCTGTTTTTT CASSLYPNTGELFF
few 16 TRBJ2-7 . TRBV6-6 TGTGCCAGCAGTTACTCGCCGGGGACTCTTTCCTACGAGCAGTACTTC CASSYSPGTLSYEQYF
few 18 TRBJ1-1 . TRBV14 TGTGCCAGCAGCCAAGCCCCGCTAGGGTCCAAGAGGAACACTGAAGCTTTCTTT CASSQAPLGSKRNTEAFF
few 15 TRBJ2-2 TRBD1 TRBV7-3 TGTGCCAGCAGAGATGGGACAGCGAACACCGGGGAGCTGTTTTTT CASRDGTANTGELFF
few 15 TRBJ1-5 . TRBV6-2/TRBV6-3 TGTGCCAGCAGTTACACCCAGGGACCCAATCAGCCCCAGCATTTT CASSYTQGPNQPQHF
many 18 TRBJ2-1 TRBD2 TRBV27 TGTGCCAGCAGTTCCGTGATGACTAGCGGGCCCACCTACAATGAGCAGTTCTTC CASSSVMTSGPTYNEQFF
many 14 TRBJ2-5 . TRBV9 TGTGCCAGCAGCGTAGGGCAATTCCAAGAGACCCAGTACTTC CASSVGQFQETQYF
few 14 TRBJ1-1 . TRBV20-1 TGCAGTGCTCCCGCCGGGGAGCGGAACACTGAAGCTTTCTTT CSAPAGERNTEAFF
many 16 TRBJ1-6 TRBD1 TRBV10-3 TGTGCCATCAGTGAGTCCGGGACAGGGTTGGTTTCACCCCTCCACTTT CAISESGTGLVSPLHF
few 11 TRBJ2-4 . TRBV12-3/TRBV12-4 TGTGCCAGCAGTTGGGGCTCGAACCAGTACTTC CASSWGSNQYF
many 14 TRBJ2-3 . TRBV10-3 TGTGCGACCGCCGGGCGACTAAGCACAGATACGCAGTATTTT CATAGRLSTDTQYF
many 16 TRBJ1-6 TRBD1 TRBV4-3 TGCGCCAGCAGCCAGGGGGACAGGGCTGGCAATTCACCCCTCCACTTT CASSQGDRAGNSPLHF
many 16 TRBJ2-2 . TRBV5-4 TGTGCCAGCAGCGCTCCAGACTGGGCGGGGACCGGGGAGCTGTTTTTT CASSAPDWAGTGELFF
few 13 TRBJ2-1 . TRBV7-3 TGTGCCAGCAGCTTACGCGCATACAATGAGCAGTTCTTC CASSLRAYNEQFF
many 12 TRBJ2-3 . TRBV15 TGTGCCACCAGCATGGGTGTGGATACGCAGTATTTT CATSMGVDTQYF
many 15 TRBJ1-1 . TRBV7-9 TGTGCCAGCAGCTTAGTCGGGGCGAGGGGGACTGAAGCTTTCTTT CASSLVGARGTEAFF
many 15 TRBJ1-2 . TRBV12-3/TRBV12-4 TGTGCCAGCAGCCCGAGACAGGCGGCGGGAAGGGGCTACACCTTC CASSPRQAAGRGYTF